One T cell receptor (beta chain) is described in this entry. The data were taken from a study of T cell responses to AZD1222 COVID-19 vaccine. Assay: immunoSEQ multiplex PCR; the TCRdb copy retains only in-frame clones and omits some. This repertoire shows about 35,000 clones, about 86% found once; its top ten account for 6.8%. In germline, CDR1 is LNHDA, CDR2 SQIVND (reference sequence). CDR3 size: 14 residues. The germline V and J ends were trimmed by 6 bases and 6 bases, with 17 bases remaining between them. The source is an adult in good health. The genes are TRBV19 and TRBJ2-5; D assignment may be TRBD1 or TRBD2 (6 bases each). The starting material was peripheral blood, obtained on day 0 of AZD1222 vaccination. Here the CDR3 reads CASSPVQGGQTQYF. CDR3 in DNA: TGTGCCAGTAGCCCCGTTCAAGGGGGGCAGACCCAGTACTTC.